The present TCR beta chain was sequenced within a study of cytomegalovirus exposure and HLA in healthy donors. Study-level information: Approximately 81% of 398 genotyped donors fell in the Caucasian-associated ancestry cluster. General study results and limits: As a later analysis revealed, most CMV-associated TCR beta chains appeared HLA-restricted. A later analysis reported that several of the most significant clusters appeared to be linked to common viral pathogens, among them Epstein-Barr virus. It was reported that the classifier diagnosed cytomegalovirus status with high specificity and sensitivity in both the original and validation cohorts.

Primers for the PCR totalled 60 Vbeta and 13 Jbeta. The method was immunoSEQ multiplex PCR; TCRdb's version includes in-frame clones alone and lacks a portion of them. This table holds fewer than 95,000 clones, about 85% found once. On this clone itself: What it recognizes is unknown.

The ends were cut back, 0 bases at V and 0 bases at J, with 9 bases in the middle. CDR3 length equals 15 residues. From germline, CDR1 is SGDLS and CDR2 YYNGEE. Sequencing was done on a sample of PBMCs. This sequence was found in a man aged 40-55 years in good health and CMV-seropositive. V and J are TRBV9 and TRBJ1-1; D is uncertain. CDR3 coding DNA: TGTGCCAGCAGCGTAGTTGAGGTCGTGAACACTGAAGCTTTCTTT. Protein sequence: CASSVVEVVNTEAFF.